Below, 17 T cell receptor beta chains from the same sample are listed, as sequenced in a study of radiotherapy plus CTLA-4 blockade in lung cancer. Data came from immunoSEQ multiplex PCR; TCRdb stores just in-frame clones and leaves some out. The sample shows 40,000 to 50,000 clones, 82% of them seen only once. The input for sequencing was peripheral blood, taken from a patient treated with radiotherapy plus ipilimumab. The receptors come from a human donor with non-small cell lung cancer who had stable disease on radiotherapy plus ipilimumab.

The chain carries TRBV28 and TRBJ2-3; 8 bases fit TRBD2. CDR1 and CDR2 (germline): MDHEN, SYDVKM. V gave up 5 bases and J gave up 1 base; unmatched junction bases: 2. The CDR3 length is 14 residues. In DNA, the CDR3 is TGTGCCAGCAGTCCTAGCGGGCGCACAGATACGCAGTATTTT. Protein product: CASSPSGRTDTQYF.

This sequence joins TRBV6-4 and TRBJ2-7; 7 positions agree with TRBD2. With 6 bases clipped from V and 6 bases from J, the junction kept 14 bases outside the gene matches. The germline V gene has CDR1 MRHNA and CDR2 SNTAGT. The CDR3 loop spans 15 amino acids. CDR3 amino acids: CASSAFLAAGPEQYF. The CDR3 nucleotides read TGTGCCAGCAGCGCCTTCCTAGCGGCAGGACCCGAGCAGTACTTC.

V and J are TRBV11-1 and TRBJ1-1; 7 positions match TRBD1. With V trimmed by 1 base and J by 6 bases, 2 bases remained unmatched. Germline V gene data show CDR1 as SGHAT and CDR2 as FQDESV (reference sequence). There are 13 residues in the CDR3. The CDR3 sequence: CASSLDTGAEAFF. The CDR3 bases are TGTGCCAGCAGCTTAGATACAGGGGCTGAAGCTTTCTTT. The complete variable domain, with remaining parts taken from reference TRBV11-1 and TRBJ1-1, reads EAEVAQSPRYKITEKSQAVAFWCDPISGHATLYWYRQILGQGPELLVQFQDESVVDDSQLPKDRFSAERLKGVDSTLKIQPAELGDSAMYLCASSLDTGAEAFFGQGTRLTVV.

The chain is built from TRBV6-6 and TRBJ1-5; no clear D. The CDR3 consists of 14 residues. Germline-derived CDR1 and CDR2 are MNHNY and SVGAGI (reference sequence). V dropped 6 bases and J dropped 6 bases, with 15 bases sitting between them. CDR3 DNA: TGTGCCAGCAGGTCCGACACAAGTATTCAGCCCCAGCATTTT. This codes for CASRSDTSIQPQHF.

The chain couples TRBV27 to TRBJ2-1; tentatively, D is TRBD2 (6 bases). With 1 base removed from V and 15 bases from J, the gap between germline ends came to 13 bases. CDR3 length equals 12 residues. Germline-derived CDR1 and CDR2 are MNHEY and SMNVEV (reference sequence). The DNA for the CDR3 is TGTGCCAGCAGTTTATTCCCGGGAGACTTGTTCTTC. Protein sequence: CASSLFPGDLFF.

Concerning this clone itself: Other DNA sequences in this specimen translate into the identical CDR3. The V call is TRBV5-1, the J call TRBJ1-1, with 8 positions matching TRBD1. The J segment lost 1 base and the V segment lost 4 bases, leaving 3 bases of the junction unmatched. The CDR3 spans 14 residues. Germline loops: CDR1 SGHRS, CDR2 YFSETQ. The CDR3 loop is CASSPGTGNTEAFF. The CDR3 bases are TGCGCCAGCAGCCCAGGGACAGGGAACACTGAAGCTTTCTTT.

The rearrangement links TRBV27 to TRBJ2-7; TRBD1 aligns across 10 bases. CDR1 and CDR2 (germline): MNHEY, SMNVEV (reference sequence). V lost 0 bases to trimming and J lost 5 bases; unmatched junction nucleotides: 1. This CDR3 contains 14 residues. CDR3 residues: CASSLSGTGDEQYF. CDR3 DNA: TGTGCCAGCAGTTTATCAGGGACAGGGGACGAGCAGTACTTC.

V gene TRBV6-1 combines with J gene TRBJ2-7; D gene uncertain. The V end was cut by 4 bases, the J end by 0 bases, with 7 bases between. This CDR3 region has 13 residues. Germline V gives CDR1 MNHNS, CDR2 SASEGT. The CDR3: CASSGRSSYEQYF. CDR3 bases: TGTGCCAGCAGTGGGCGGTCCTCCTACGAGCAGTACTTC.

This chain uses TRBV6-5 with TRBJ2-1; TRBD1 aligns across 8 bases. This CDR3 region has 15 residues. The J segment lost 3 bases and the V segment lost 5 bases, leaving 6 bases of the junction unmatched. Per germline, CDR1 MNHEY and CDR2 SVGAGI. In DNA form, the CDR3 reads TGTGCCAGCAGTCACCGGGACAGGAGCTACAATGAGCAGTTCTTC. Translated, it gives CASSHRDRSYNEQFF.

This clone appeared once. The sample contains more than one DNA sequence encoding this CDR3. This sequence joins TRBV7-3 and TRBJ2-1; tentative D call: TRBD2 (5 bases). The germline V gene has CDR1 SGHTA and CDR2 FQGTGA. Trimming shortened V by 2 bases and J by 0 bases, and 8 bases separated the two germline ends. The CDR3 covers 15 residues. The CDR3 loop reads CASSLSRVSYNEQFF. CDR3 bases: TGTGCCAGCAGCTTATCGAGGGTCTCCTACAATGAGCAGTTCTTC.

The CDR3 DNA is TGCGCCAGCAGCTTTAGCGGGAGTACGGCGTACGAGCAGTACTTC. Translating gives CASSFSGSTAYEQYF. This sequence joins TRBV5-1 and TRBJ2-7, with TRBD2 matching 9 bases. The CDR3 consists of 15 residues. Trimming at V came to 2 bases and at J to 4 bases, leaving 7 bases not matched to a gene. Germline CDR1 is SGHRS and CDR2 is YFSETQ.

The count of this clone is one. The chain employs TRBV15 and TRBJ2-3, with a tentative D call TRBD2 (6 bases). Trimming pared 1 base from V and 4 bases from J, leaving 9 bases between. Germline V lookup: CDR1 LNHNV, CDR2 YYDKDF (reference sequence). This CDR3 comprises 14 residues. The CDR3, as DNA: TGTGCCACCAGCAGAGCGGGAGTTTCAGATACGCAGTATTTT. Translating gives CATSRAGVSDTQYF.

The chain recombines TRBV4-3 with TRBJ1-1; 9 bases line up with TRBD1. From germline, CDR1 is LGHNA and CDR2 YSLEER. V gave up 2 bases and J gave up 1 base; unmatched junction bases: 2. This CDR3 is built from 15 residues. In nucleotides, the CDR3 is TGCGCCAGCAGCCAAACGGGACAGGGGAACACTGAAGCTTTCTTT. It codes for CASSQTGQGNTEAFF.

V is TRBV28 and J is TRBJ1-2; no reliable D call. Per the germline V gene, CDR1 is MDHEN and CDR2 is SYDVKM. CDR3 length: 15 residues. Trimming left V 5 bases short and J 9 bases short, with 22 bases between. For the CDR3, the DNA is TGTGCCAGCAGTCACGGGATTTTGGCCTCCTGGAGCTACACCTTC. This sequence encodes CASSHGILASWSYTF.

Turning to this clone: Mismatch with germline at one junction end may stem from a read error. V is TRBV7-7 and J is TRBJ2-1, with D possibly being TRBD1 (6 bases). In germline, CDR1 is SSHAT, CDR2 FNYEAQ (reference sequence). The CDR3 extends over 17 amino acids. In DNA form, the CDR3 reads TGTGCTAGCAGCCCAGGGGTCGCGGGTCTCTCCTACAATGAGCAGTTCTTC. Translating it yields CASSPGVAGLSYNEQFF.

This clone was counted once. V is TRBV2 and J is TRBJ2-7; 14 bases agree with TRBD2. Germline V gives CDR1 SNHLY, CDR2 FYNNEI. This CDR3 region has 17 residues. V lost 5 bases and J lost 2; bases outside the gene matches: 8. CDR3 region: CASSFGTSGRRAYEQYF. CDR3 bases: TGTGCCAGCAGTTTCGGGACTAGCGGGAGAAGAGCCTACGAGCAGTACTTC.

A single count supports this clone. J is TRBJ2-7 and V is TRBV7-8; 12 positions agree with TRBD2. The germline V gene has CDR1 SGHVS and CDR2 FQNEAQ. The CDR3 loop spans 18 amino acids. The V gene end was trimmed by 3 bases and the J gene end by 7 bases; junction bases not matched to a gene: 16. The CDR3, as DNA: TGTGCCAGCAGCTTTAGCACCTGGACTAGCGGGACCCTCGGGGAGCAGTACTTC. This codes for CASSFSTWTSGTLGEQYF.